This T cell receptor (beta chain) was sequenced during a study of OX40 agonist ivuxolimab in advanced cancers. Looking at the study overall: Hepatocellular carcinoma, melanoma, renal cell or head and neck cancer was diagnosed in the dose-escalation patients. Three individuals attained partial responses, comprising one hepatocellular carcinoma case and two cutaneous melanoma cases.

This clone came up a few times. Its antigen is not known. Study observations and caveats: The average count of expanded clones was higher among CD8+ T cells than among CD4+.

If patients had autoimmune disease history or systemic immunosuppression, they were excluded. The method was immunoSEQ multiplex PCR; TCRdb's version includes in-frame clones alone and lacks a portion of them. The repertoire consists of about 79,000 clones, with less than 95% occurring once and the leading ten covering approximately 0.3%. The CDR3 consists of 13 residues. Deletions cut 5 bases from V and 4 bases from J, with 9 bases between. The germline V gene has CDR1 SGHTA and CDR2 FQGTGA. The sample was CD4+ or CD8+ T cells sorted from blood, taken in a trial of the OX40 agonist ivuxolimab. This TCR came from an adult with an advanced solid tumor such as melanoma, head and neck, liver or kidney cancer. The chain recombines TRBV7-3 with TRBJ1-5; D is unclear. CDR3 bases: TGTGCCAGCAGCCCGGACGGGAATCAGCCCCAGCATTTT. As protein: CASSPDGNQPQHF.